Sequencing of this T cell receptor (beta chain) was carried out in a study of T cells in Graves' hyperthyroidism and ophthalmopathy. Study-wide results and caveats: Ophthalmopathy stood apart from stable hyperthyroidism in a 13 V-J model.

Amplification of TCR beta CDR3 regions was performed using RNA transcripts as template. TCR CDR3 regions were first amplified by RT-PCR with HTBI primers. TCRdb used MiXCR to reprocess the multiplex PCR reads, holding one entry per CDR3 protein. Of 300,000 to 450,000 distinct CDR3 sequences in the sample, under 15% were seen once. Notes on this clonotype: Antigen specificity is unknown.

CDR3 size: 15 residues. V lost 1 base and J 5 bases, leaving 18 bases between the germline ends. Germline V gene lookup returns CDR1 DFQATT and CDR2 SNEGSKA (reference sequence). This chain links TRBV20-1 with TRBJ2-7; D remains unclear. This clonotype originated in a young woman with Graves' hyperthyroidism. Material for sequencing was blood. CDR3 in DNA: TGCAGTGCTAGAGCCTTAGATCCCGGCAGGCACGAGCAGTACTTC. It is translated as CSARALDPGRHEQYF.